What follows are 24 T cell receptor beta chains derived from one specimen sequenced in a study of regulatory T cells in long-lasting Graves disease. Time point denoted: persistent/refractory GD, antithyroid drugs over 5 years with positive TRAb. Extracted RNA from PBMCs served as the source of the TCR library. Arm-PCR of CDR3 regions and iRepertoire HTBI primers were the basis on which TCR beta libraries were built. MiXCR was run by TCRdb on the multiplex PCR reads, yielding one entry per CDR3 protein. The sample includes 350,000 to 450,000 distinct CDR3 sequences, around 20% seen only once; the top ten take about a fifth. This sample comprised peripheral blood mononuclear cells (PBMCs), obtained when the disease was refractory, from a patient treated with antithyroid drugs. These receptors were obtained from a female donor with Graves disease.

This clonotype came up once. The chain has TRBV6-1 and TRBJ2-1, with D tentatively TRBD1 or TRBD2 (5 bases each). CDR1 and CDR2 from the germline V gene are MNHNS and SASEGT. The CDR3 covers 13 residues. Between the trimmed V and J ends, which lost 5 bases and 8 bases, there was a span of 13 bases. The DNA for the CDR3 is TGTGCCAGCAGTCCCGGGACCCCGGATGAGCAGTTCTTC. Translated: CASSPGTPDEQFF.

This clonotype was counted between two and nine times. The rearrangement uses TRBV7-6 and TRBJ2-5; D ambiguous. CDR1 is SGHVS and CDR2 is FNYEAQ in the germline V gene. V shed 1 base and J shed 5 bases, with 5 bases lying between them. The CDR3 is made up of 12 amino acids. CDR3 bases: TGTGCCAGCAGCTTAGAGCCGGAGACCCAGTACTTC. Residues: CASSLEPETQYF.

This clonotype was observed many times. The CDR3 coding sequence is TGTGCCAGCAGCAAGAAACTAGCGGGAGTAAACGAGCAGTACTTC. Translation: CASSKKLAGVNEQYF. V gene TRBV9 combines with J gene TRBJ2-7, with TRBD2 matching over 11 bases. The V gene end was trimmed by 4 bases and the J gene end by 5 bases; junction bases not matched to a gene: 8. Germline CDR1 and CDR2: SGDLS and YYNGEE. The CDR3 has 15 amino acids.

This clonotype showed up just once. This may arise from a read error, as a much more abundant clone is one base away. V usage is TRBV10-3 and J usage is TRBJ2-5, with 7 positions matching TRBD2. Germline V gives CDR1 ENHRY, CDR2 SYGVKD. V gave up 5 bases and J gave up 0 bases; unmatched junction bases: 9. CDR3 length equals 16 residues. The CDR3 sequence: CAISYSASGYQETQYF. DNA of the CDR3: TGTGCCATCAGTTACTCGGCTAGCGGTTACCAAGAGACCCAGTACTTC.

The chain carries TRBV19 and TRBJ1-1; TRBD1 is a possible D gene (6 bases). V was shortened by 3 bases and J by 5 bases, with 16 bases between the two germline ends. This CDR3 contains 15 residues. Germline CDR1 and CDR2: LNHDA and SQIVND (reference sequence). The CDR3 loop reads CASSITLTGTTEAFF. CDR3 nucleotide sequence: TGTGCCAGTAGTATCACTCTGACAGGTACAACTGAAGCTTTCTTT.

V gene TRBV3-1 combines with J gene TRBJ1-1; D gene uncertain. The CDR3 is 14 residues long. Germline V gives CDR1 LGHDT, CDR2 YNNKEL (reference sequence). V lost 0 bases to trimming and J lost 5 bases, with 10 bases between them. As DNA, the CDR3 is TGTGCCAGCAGCCAAGAATTTGTGGAGACTGAAGCTTTCTTT. Protein: CASSQEFVETEAFF.

Notes on this clonotype: A much larger clone lies one base from this, so it may be a read error. The rearrangement joins TRBV12-3 or TRBV12-4 to TRBJ1-2, with TRBD1 as a possible D gene (5 bases). The ends were cut back, 5 bases at V and 2 bases at J, with 9 bases in the middle. This CDR3 has 13 amino acids. This chain's CDR3 is CASSGAWNYGYTF. CDR3 DNA sequence: TGTGCCAGCAGTGGGGCATGGAACTATGGCTACACCTTC.

This clonotype turned up a few times. V and J are TRBV20-1 and TRBJ1-1; D unresolved. Per germline, CDR1 DFQATT and CDR2 SNEGSKA (reference sequence). The germline V and J ends were trimmed by 2 bases and 3 bases, with 16 bases remaining between them. The CDR3 runs 15 residues. CDR3 sequence: CSARPGRRVDTEAFF. DNA of the CDR3: TGCAGTGCTAGACCGGGCAGGCGTGTGGACACTGAAGCTTTCTTT.

This clonotype was recorded at least ten times. This chain links TRBV20-1 with TRBJ2-7, with D possibly being TRBD2 (7 bases). The CDR3 covers 16 residues. Trimming left V 3 bases short and J 1 base short, with 19 bases between. Per the germline V gene, CDR1 is DFQATT and CDR2 is SNEGSKA (reference sequence). The CDR3 bases are TGCAGTGCTAGTCGGGGGGCTTTAGCACCATCCTACGAGCAGTACTTC. It yields the protein CSASRGALAPSYEQYF.

This clonotype occurred a few times. The V gene is TRBV12-3 or TRBV12-4, the J gene TRBJ2-6; D is perhaps TRBD2 (6 bases). The CDR3 contains 15 residues. Between the trimmed V and J ends, which lost 5 bases and 2 bases, there was a span of 10 bases. CDR3 residues: CASSRRGAGANVLTF. The CDR3 DNA sequence: TGTGCCAGCAGTCGCCGCGGGGCTGGGGCCAACGTCCTGACTTTC.

The chain is built from TRBV7-8 and TRBJ2-6; D is tentatively TRBD1 or TRBD2 (5 bases each). CDR1 and CDR2 (germline): SGHVS, FQNEAQ. The CDR3 totals 19 residues. The V gene lost 5 bases and the J gene lost 2 bases, with 22 bases spanning the gap. The CDR3 nucleotides read TGTGCCAGCAGCCGAGATTCAGCAGGGATGGGAGCTGGGGCCAACGTCCTGACTTTC. The encoded protein is CASSRDSAGMGAGANVLTF.

This clonotype was observed a few times. The chain combines TRBV12-3 or TRBV12-4 with TRBJ2-1; D is possibly TRBD1 (6 bases). V was shortened by 5 bases and J by 8 bases, with 10 bases between the two germline ends. The CDR3 has 12 residues. The chain's CDR3 is CASSLRGDEQFF. The CDR3 DNA sequence: TGTGCCAGCAGTCTCAGGGGAGATGAGCAGTTCTTC.

This clonotype was detected only a few times. J is TRBJ2-7 and V is TRBV6-2 or TRBV6-3; 8 bases fit TRBD1. This CDR3 is 21 amino acids long. Per germline, CDR1 MNHEY and CDR2 SVGEGT. The V gene end was trimmed by 4 bases and the J gene end by 0 bases; junction bases not matched to a gene: 23. The CDR3 nucleotides are TGTGCCAGCAGTTCCACAAACAGCTACCACAGGACAGGGAAATCCTCCTACGAGCAGTACTTC. This sequence encodes CASSSTNSYHRTGKSSYEQYF.

The chain couples TRBV6-2 or TRBV6-3 to TRBJ2-3; 9 nucleotides agree with TRBD1. After removal of 6 bases from V and 2 bases from J, the junction contained 6 bases not matched to a gene. Germline V lookup: CDR1 MNHEY, CDR2 SVGEGT. The CDR3 spans 15 residues. This chain's CDR3 is CASRSGQGNTDTQYF. CDR3 DNA: TGTGCCAGCAGATCCGGACAGGGGAACACAGATACGCAGTATTTT.

This chain connects TRBV20-1 to TRBJ1-2; D is uncertain. CDR3 length equals 11 residues. The ends were cut back, 0 bases at V and 7 bases at J, with 6 bases in the middle. Germline values: CDR1 DFQATT, CDR2 SNEGSKA (reference sequence). This CDR3 is CSARDPPGYTF. The CDR3 nucleotides read TGCAGTGCTAGAGATCCCCCTGGCTACACCTTC.

The rearrangement links TRBV20-1 to TRBJ2-1; 7 bases agree with TRBD2. Trimming removed 3 bases from V and 5 bases from J; junction bases left unmatched: 10. There are 15 residues in the CDR3. CDR1 is DFQATT, CDR2 SNEGSKA, per germline (reference sequence). CDR3 DNA sequence: TGCAGTGCTAGTCCCCGGGACTATCTCGACAATGAGCAGTTCTTC. Translating it yields CSASPRDYLDNEQFF.

This clonotype has a handful of counts. This sequence joins TRBV15 and TRBJ1-1, with D possibly being TRBD1 (5 bases). This CDR3 spans 16 amino acids. Between the trimmed V and J ends, which lost 2 bases and 1 base, there was a span of 14 bases. The germline V gene encodes CDR1 LNHNV and CDR2 YYDKDF (reference sequence). This CDR3 is CATSRLRQMGNTEAFF. CDR3 in DNA: TGTGCCACCAGCAGACTGAGACAGATGGGGAACACTGAAGCTTTCTTT.

The table lists this clonotype with many counts. This chain uses TRBV28 with TRBJ1-5, with D perhaps TRBD1 (6 bases). V gave up 1 base and J gave up 7 bases, with 11 bases separating them. This CDR3 is 14 amino acids long. CDR1 is MDHEN, CDR2 SYDVKM, per germline. CDR3 DNA sequence: TGTGCCAGCAGTTTATTAGGGGGAAGCCAGCCCCAGCATTTT. This translates into CASSLLGGSQPQHF.

The chain employs TRBV28 and TRBJ2-1; 7 bases line up with TRBD1. Germline CDR1 MDHEN, CDR2 SYDVKM. The V gene end was trimmed by 7 bases and the J gene end by 7 bases; junction bases not matched to a gene: 7. CDR3 size: 13 residues. The CDR3 DNA reads TGTGCCAGCAAAAAGGGGGCGAGGAATGAGCAGTTCTTC. Its protein is CASKKGARNEQFF.

This chain connects TRBV5-1 to TRBJ2-7, with D unresolved. This CDR3 is built from 15 residues. Germline CDR1 and CDR2: SGHRS and YFSETQ. Deletions cut 0 bases from V and 5 bases from J, with 15 bases between. CDR3 amino acids: CASSLGGRYIDEQYF. The CDR3 DNA is TGCGCCAGCAGCTTGGGAGGTCGATACATCGACGAGCAGTACTTC.

In this sample, this clonotype turned up many times. The chain combines TRBV6-1 with TRBJ2-2; 7 bases fit TRBD1. The trim removed 5 bases at V and 2 bases at J, leaving 5 bases unmatched. Germline CDR1 MNHNS, CDR2 SASEGT. There are 15 residues in the CDR3. CDR3 DNA sequence: TGTGCCAGCAGTCCCGACAGGGCTAACACCGGGGAGCTGTTTTTT. This translates into CASSPDRANTGELFF.

J is TRBJ2-5 and V is TRBV5-4; unclear D gene. Germline V gene data show CDR1 as SGHNT and CDR2 as YYREEE (reference sequence). Trimming shortened V by 4 bases and J by 0 bases, and 4 bases separated the two germline ends. The CDR3 is made up of 12 amino acids. CDR3 DNA sequence: TGTGCCAGCAGCATCAACCAAGAGACCCAGTACTTC. Its translation: CASSINQETQYF.

This clonotype was seen ten or more times. At one boundary the junction diverges from the germline segment, which might be a read error. V gene TRBV7-9 combines with J gene TRBJ2-5, with D unclear. This CDR3 is 13 amino acids long. In germline, CDR1 is SEHNR, CDR2 FQNEAQ (reference sequence). This chain's CDR3 is CASSKTEWTESNF. The CDR3 bases are TGTGCCAGCAGCAAGACGGAGTGGACCGAGTCCAACTTC.

This clonotype was counted many times. This sequence joins TRBV6-5 and TRBJ1-4; unclear D gene. The CDR3 loop spans 14 amino acids. The germline CDR1 and CDR2 sequences are MNHEY and SVGAGI. V was trimmed by 4 bases and J by 7 bases, leaving 13 bases between them. The CDR3 DNA follows: TGTGCCAGCAGTTCGCCGGGTCACTTTGAAAAACTGTTTTTT. Its translation: CASSSPGHFEKLFF.